This TCR beta chain was captured by sequencing in a study of shared clonotypes between healthy human individuals. Looking at the study overall: Samples came from a couple of female and a few male donors aged 18 to 49.

Produced via immunoSEQ multiplex PCR; TCRdb's table is partial and in-frame only. Of roughly 590,000 clones in the sample, about 95% were seen once. CDR3 length: 16 residues. V lost 6 bases and J lost 6; bases outside the gene matches: 8. Germline CDR1 is MNHNY and CDR2 is SVGAGI (reference sequence). Only CD45RO-negative cells positively selected for CCR7 counted as naive CD8 cells, so terminally differentiated effector memory CD45RA+ cells were excluded. This clonotype was sampled from a woman aged 25 to 39 in good health. Sequenced material: naive CD8+ T cells sorted from blood. The rearrangement uses TRBV6-6 and TRBJ2-7, with TRBD2 identical over 16 bases. The chain's CDR3 is CASSSGLAGGPVEQYF. CDR3 coding DNA: TGTGCCAGCAGCTCGGGACTAGCGGGAGGGCCTGTCGAGCAGTACTTC.